This T cell receptor beta chain was obtained from a study of cytomegalovirus exposure and HLA in healthy donors. Researchers ran the PCR with 60 Vbeta and 13 Jbeta primers. The protocol was immunoSEQ multiplex PCR, while the TCRdb copy is restricted to in-frame clones and leaves out a portion. The sample contains approximately 140,000 clones, just over 75% of which appear only once. As regards this clone: The antigen is unknown.

Whole-study findings and limits: Presence/absence results assume similar sequencing depth per donor, which may not hold. Reported results showed that the classifier diagnosed cytomegalovirus status with high specificity and sensitivity.

The V gene lost 2 bases and the J gene lost 1 base, with 9 bases spanning the gap. This CDR3 has 14 residues. Germline V gene lookup returns CDR1 KGHSH and CDR2 LQKENI. This TCR derives from a woman aged 45-60 years in good health and CMV-seronegative. The sample was PBMCs. The genes are TRBV18 and TRBJ2-7; D not certain. CDR3: CASSPTQISYEQYF. For the CDR3, the DNA is TGTGCCAGCTCACCAACCCAGATATCCTACGAGCAGTACTTC.